The 21 T cell receptor beta chains below come from one sample, sequenced in a study of T cell changes during pregnancy in multiple sclerosis. Sequenced by immunoSEQ multiplex PCR; TCRdb stores in-frame clones only, minus some. The sample holds roughly 120,000 clones, approximately 94% seen once. The sample was peripheral blood, taken before pregnancy. The source of these receptors is a female donor with multiple sclerosis, enrolled in a pregnancy study.

This clone was counted once. The chain is built from TRBV15 and TRBJ1-5, with D hard to call. The V end lost 1 base, the J end lost 4 bases, and 11 bases lay between the germline ends. In germline, CDR1 is LNHNV, CDR2 YYDKDF (reference sequence). This CDR3 has 15 residues. CDR3: CATSRAPGGNQPQHF. The CDR3 bases are TGTGCCACCAGCAGAGCCCCCGGAGGGAATCAGCCCCAGCATTTT.

The V gene is TRBV2, the J gene TRBJ2-7, with 9 bases fitting TRBD1. Per germline, CDR1 SNHLY and CDR2 FYNNEI. V was clipped by 7 bases and J by 2 bases; unmatched bases: 18. The CDR3 has 18 amino acids. The CDR3 nucleotides read TGTGCCAGCACCCCAGGGCTACTCGGACAGGGGTCTCCCTACGAGCAGTACTTC. It codes for CASTPGLLGQGSPYEQYF.

This sequence joins TRBV27 and TRBJ2-1; TRBD2 aligns across 14 bases. Germline V gives CDR1 MNHEY, CDR2 SMNVEV (reference sequence). Unmatched junction bases numbered 17, after V lost 4 bases and J lost 9 bases. The CDR3 loop spans 19 amino acids. CDR3 residues: CASSSPRTSGRSNPGEQFF. The CDR3 DNA sequence: TGTGCCAGCAGTTCCCCCCGGACTAGCGGGAGGTCAAATCCGGGTGAGCAGTTCTTC.

J is TRBJ2-7 and V is TRBV15; 9 nucleotides line up with TRBD2. V gave up 0 bases and J gave up 3 bases; unmatched junction bases: 15. The CDR3 extends over 19 amino acids. Germline CDR1 is LNHNV and CDR2 is YYDKDF (reference sequence). CDR3 residues: CATSRDILSAGGPSYEQYF. The CDR3 nucleotides read TGTGCCACCAGCAGAGATATTTTGAGTGCGGGAGGGCCGAGCTACGAGCAGTACTTC.

V usage is TRBV7-9 and J usage is TRBJ2-7, with TRBD2 matching over 16 bases. Germline assignment: CDR1 SEHNR and CDR2 FQNEAQ (reference sequence). J lost 5 bases, V lost 5 bases, and 0 bases had no gene match. This CDR3 comprises 14 residues. The CDR3 loop is CASSGTSGRDEQYF. CDR3 DNA: TGTGCCAGCAGCGGGACTAGCGGGAGGGACGAGCAGTACTTC.

The chain recombines TRBV5-8 with TRBJ1-6; D uncertain. The CDR3 has 15 amino acids. CDR1 is SGHTS and CDR2 is YDEGEE in the germline V gene. The germline V and J ends were trimmed by 4 bases and 7 bases, with 15 bases remaining between them. CDR3: CASSPKRSQNSPLHF. The CDR3 DNA reads TGTGCCAGCAGCCCAAAACGGAGCCAAAATTCACCCCTCCACTTT.

The gene calls are TRBV11-1 and TRBJ2-1; 7 bases agree with TRBD1. The CDR3 is 13 amino acids. Losses at the gene ends were 5 bases for V and 4 bases for J; bases not matched to a gene: 2. The germline CDR1 and CDR2 sequences are SGHAT and FQDESV (reference sequence). This CDR3 reads CASSLGQYNEQFF. The CDR3 DNA reads as TGTGCCAGCAGCCTGGGACAGTACAATGAGCAGTTCTTC.

This clone has just one count. This rearrangement joins TRBV28 to TRBJ1-4, with a tentative D call TRBD1 (6 bases). CDR1 and CDR2 from the germline V gene are MDHEN and SYDVKM. V was trimmed by 5 bases and J by 2 bases, leaving 15 bases between them. The CDR3 length is 16 residues. CDR3 sequence: CASSQMSGATNEKLFF. CDR3 sequence (DNA): TGTGCCAGCAGTCAAATGTCAGGGGCCACTAATGAAAAACTGTTTTTT.

This chain uses TRBV15 with TRBJ2-7; a possible D gene is TRBD2 (5 bases). The germline CDR1 and CDR2 sequences are LNHNV and YYDKDF (reference sequence). The V end was cut by 2 bases, the J end by 1 base, with 15 bases between. The CDR3 contains 16 residues. The CDR3 protein is CATSRLLAGGSYEQYF. The DNA for the CDR3 is TGTGCCACCAGCAGACTTCTGGCGGGTGGTTCCTACGAGCAGTACTTC.

This chain uses TRBV5-5 with TRBJ1-4, with TRBD1 identical over 8 bases. The germline V gene encodes CDR1 SGHKS and CDR2 YYEKEE (reference sequence). This CDR3 has 18 residues. J gave up 16 bases and V 3 bases, and 26 bases lay outside the gene matches. The CDR3: CASSWAEFVGQAPWREFF. The CDR3 bases are TGTGCCAGCAGCTGGGCGGAGTTTGTGGGACAGGCACCCTGGAGAGAGTTTTTT.

CDR3 coding DNA: TGTGCCAGCAGCCAAGATCTAAGAATTAGAATCCATGGCTACACCTTC. It specifies CASSQDLRIRIHGYTF. The genes are TRBV4-2 and TRBJ1-2; no reliable D call. V lost 0 bases and J lost 6, with 17 bases in between. The CDR3 loop spans 16 amino acids. Per germline, CDR1 LGHNA and CDR2 YNFKEQ.

V is TRBV6-1 and J is TRBJ2-7; TRBD2 matches at 7 bases. V gave up 3 bases and J gave up 3 bases; unmatched junction bases: 11. The length of the CDR3 is 16 residues. The germline V gene encodes CDR1 MNHNS and CDR2 SASEGT. The CDR3 region has the DNA TGTGCCAGCAGTGACATGCGGGGGACGTCGTTCTACGAGCAGTACTTC. Translation: CASSDMRGTSFYEQYF.

This rearrangement joins TRBV5-4 to TRBJ2-7, with 7 nucleotides matching TRBD2. V lost 4 bases to trimming and J lost 3 bases; unmatched junction nucleotides: 13. The CDR3 extends over 16 amino acids. Germline values: CDR1 SGHNT, CDR2 YYREEE (reference sequence). The CDR3 loop is CASSGWDPSGLYEQYF. CDR3 DNA: TGTGCCAGCAGCGGTTGGGACCCTAGCGGCCTCTACGAGCAGTACTTC.

This sequence joins TRBV28 and TRBJ1-5; TRBD1 might be the D (5 bases). V was pared by 6 bases and J by 3 bases, with 21 bases between. CDR3 length: 17 amino acids. Per the germline V gene, CDR1 is MDHEN and CDR2 is SYDVKM. DNA of the CDR3: TGTGCCAGCAGGGGGCGGATAAGTGGTGGAGACAATCAGCCCCAGCATTTT. Translating it yields CASRGRISGGDNQPQHF. Based on the CDR3 plus reference TRBV28 and TRBJ1-5, the full variable domain is DVKVTQSSRYLVKRTGEKVFLECVQDMDHENMFWYRQDPGLGLRLIYFSYDVKMKEKGDIPEGYSVSREKKERFSLILESASTNQTSMYLCASRGRISGGDNQPQHFGDGTRLSIL.

The V and J genes are TRBV9 and TRBJ2-5, with TRBD1 matching 7 bases. Germline CDR1 is SGDLS and CDR2 is YYNGEE. The CDR3 extends over 13 amino acids. Trimming took 4 bases from V and 7 from J; bases not matched to a gene: 7. The CDR3 reads CASSPGTEGTQYF. CDR3 sequence (DNA): TGTGCCAGCAGCCCTGGGACAGAGGGGACCCAGTACTTC.

V is TRBV6-5 and J is TRBJ1-1; 7 nucleotides line up with TRBD1. Germline CDR1 MNHEY, CDR2 SVGAGI. This CDR3 is built from 12 residues. V lost 6 bases to trimming and J lost 10 bases; unmatched junction nucleotides: 8. CDR3 sequence reads: CASSRGQASAFF. In DNA, the CDR3 is TGTGCCAGCAGCCGCGGACAGGCATCAGCTTTCTTT.

CDR3 DNA sequence: TGTGCCAGCAGCTTAAGGACTAGCGGGGGAGCATACAATGAGCAGTTCTTC. Amino acids: CASSLRTSGGAYNEQFF. The chain carries TRBV7-2 and TRBJ2-1; TRBD2 matches at 13 bases. Germline CDR1 SGHTA, CDR2 FQGNSA. Trimming at V came to 2 bases and at J to 4 bases, leaving 5 bases not matched to a gene. This CDR3 has 17 residues.

The chain has TRBV9 and TRBJ2-2; D is ambiguous. Germline lookup yields CDR1 SGDLS and CDR2 YYNGEE. This CDR3 contains 17 residues. V lost 0 bases and J lost 4, with 16 bases in between. Here the CDR3 DNA reads TGTGCCAGCAGCGTAGCCCCAGAGGTTCTGGGCACCGGGGAGCTGTTTTTT. Translation gives CASSVAPEVLGTGELFF.

V usage is TRBV28 and J usage is TRBJ2-5; 7 bases are shared with TRBD2. Germline lookup yields CDR1 MDHEN and CDR2 SYDVKM. The CDR3 runs 14 residues. V shed 5 bases and J 0 bases; nucleotides not matched to a gene: 3. CDR3 in amino acids: CASSISGDQETQYF. The CDR3 coding sequence is TGTGCCAGCAGTATAAGCGGGGACCAAGAGACCCAGTACTTC.

The chain links TRBV9 to TRBJ1-2; no clear D gene. The CDR3 spans 14 residues. V gave up 4 bases and J gave up 8 bases, with 18 bases separating them. The germline gives CDR1 SGDLS, CDR2 YYNGEE. The CDR3 is CASSPIRWEFGYTF. CDR3 nucleotides: TGTGCCAGCAGCCCAATAAGGTGGGAGTTCGGCTACACCTTC. The full variable domain, its missing parts supplied by reference TRBV9 and TRBJ1-2, is DSGVTQTPKHLITATGQRVTLRCSPRSGDLSVYWYQQSLDQGLQFLIQYYNGEERAKGNILERFSAQQFPDLHSELNLSSLELGDSALYFCASSPIRWEFGYTFGSGTRLTVV.

The CDR3 DNA sequence: TGTGCCGGACGAGGAGGCAGTTCCTACGAGCAGTACTTC. Amino acid sequence: CAGRGGSSYEQYF. This chain joins TRBV30 and TRBJ2-7; a possible D gene is TRBD2 (5 bases). CDR1 and CDR2 from the germline V gene are GTSNPN and SVGIG (reference sequence). This CDR3 has 13 amino acids. V was trimmed by 8 bases and J by 1 base, leaving 15 bases between them.